This entry lists 7 T cell receptor beta chains sequenced from one sample in a study of blood T cell repertoires in COVID-19. Libraries were prepared by immunoSEQ multiplex PCR; TCRdb keeps only in-frame clonotypes and omits some of them. This table has approximately 250,000 clones, 88% appearing once. Sequencing used PBMCs or T cells enriched from blood (not recorded which). All receptors derive from a woman aged 25 to 39 who had recovered from COVID-19.

The chain couples TRBV14 to TRBJ2-7; D is unclear. V was trimmed by 1 base and J by 2 bases, leaving 3 bases between them. Per germline, CDR1 SGHDN and CDR2 FVKESK. This CDR3 has 12 residues. CDR3 loop: CASSQGPYEQYF. CDR3 nucleotides: TGTGCCAGCAGCCAAGGGCCCTACGAGCAGTACTTC.

This chain links TRBV5-6 with TRBJ2-1, with D possibly being TRBD2 (6 bases). Germline V CDR1 and CDR2: SGHDT, YYEEEE. This CDR3 has 16 residues. V was cut by 2 bases and J by 7 bases, with 19 bases left in between. CDR3 residues: CASSFGYGGTGNEQFF. The CDR3 bases are TGTGCCAGCAGCTTTGGGTATGGCGGGACGGGGAATGAGCAGTTCTTC.

CDR3 DNA: TGTGCCAGCAGCGTAGGGTCGGGGGAGACCCAGTACTTC. Its protein is CASSVGSGETQYF. This chain connects TRBV7-3 to TRBJ2-5; TRBD2 might be the D (5 bases). Germline CDR1 is SGHTA and CDR2 is FQGTGA. The CDR3 sequence is 13 residues long. V lost 5 bases, J lost 5 bases, and 12 bases lay in between.

In this sample, this clone turned up a few times. This rearrangement joins TRBV27 to TRBJ1-6, with 7 nucleotides matching TRBD1. Per germline, CDR1 MNHEY and CDR2 SMNVEV (reference sequence). V lost 3 bases, J lost 5 bases, and 10 bases stayed unmatched. There are 17 residues in the CDR3. CDR3 protein: CASSFRAGTANNSPLHF. In DNA form, the CDR3 reads TGTGCCAGCAGTTTCCGGGCAGGGACAGCCAATAATTCACCCCTCCACTTT.

This clone was seen just once. This chain uses TRBV9 with TRBJ1-6; a possible D gene is TRBD1 (6 bases). Germline V CDR1 and CDR2: SGDLS, YYNGEE. V was pared by 0 bases and J by 5 bases, with 9 bases between. CDR3 length: 15 residues. The CDR3 coding sequence is TGTGCCAGCAGCGTAGTTGCAGGGGATAATTCACCCCTCCACTTT. Amino acid sequence: CASSVVAGDNSPLHF.

The chain combines TRBV5-1 with TRBJ2-1; D might be TRBD2 (5 bases). Trimming removed 4 bases at V and 0 bases at J, with 11 bases between. The CDR3 loop spans 15 amino acids. Germline V CDR1 and CDR2: SGHRS, YFSETQ. This CDR3 reads CASSPTGSSYNEQFF. The CDR3 DNA reads as TGCGCCAGCAGCCCCACGGGAAGCTCCTACAATGAGCAGTTCTTC. The full variable domain, completed using reference TRBV5-1 and TRBJ2-1, is KAGVTQTPRYLIKTRGQQVTLSCSPISGHRSVSWYQQTPGQGLQFLFEYFSETQRNKGNFPGRFSGRQFSNSRSEMNVSTLELGDSALYLCASSPTGSSYNEQFFGPGTRLTVL.

This clone was counted a single time. This sequence joins TRBV29-1 and TRBJ2-3, with 8 bases aligning to TRBD2. Germline loops: CDR1 SQVTM, CDR2 ANQGSEA. V shed 4 bases, J shed 3 bases, and the junction held 9 bases outside the gene matches. This CDR3 is built from 15 residues. CDR3 DNA: TGCAGCGTTGGGGAAGCGGGAGTAAGAACAGATACGCAGTATTTT. Encoded protein: CSVGEAGVRTDTQYF.